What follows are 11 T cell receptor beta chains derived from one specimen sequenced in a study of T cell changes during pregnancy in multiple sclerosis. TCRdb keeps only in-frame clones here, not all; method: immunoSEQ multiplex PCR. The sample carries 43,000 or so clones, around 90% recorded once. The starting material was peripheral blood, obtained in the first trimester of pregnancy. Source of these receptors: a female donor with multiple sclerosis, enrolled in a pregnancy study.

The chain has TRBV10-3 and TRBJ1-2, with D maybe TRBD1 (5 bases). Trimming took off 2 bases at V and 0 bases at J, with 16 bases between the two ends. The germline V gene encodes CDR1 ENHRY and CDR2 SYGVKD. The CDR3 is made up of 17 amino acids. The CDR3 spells CAISEMRGGRANYGYTF. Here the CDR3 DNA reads TGTGCCATCAGTGAGATGAGGGGCGGGAGGGCTAACTATGGCTACACCTTC.

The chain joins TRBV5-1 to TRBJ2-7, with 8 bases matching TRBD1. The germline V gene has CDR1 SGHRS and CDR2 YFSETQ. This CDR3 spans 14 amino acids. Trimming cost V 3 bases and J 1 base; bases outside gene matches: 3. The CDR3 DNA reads TGCGCCAGCAGCTCAACAGGGGGGTCCTACGAGCAGTACTTC. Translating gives CASSSTGGSYEQYF.

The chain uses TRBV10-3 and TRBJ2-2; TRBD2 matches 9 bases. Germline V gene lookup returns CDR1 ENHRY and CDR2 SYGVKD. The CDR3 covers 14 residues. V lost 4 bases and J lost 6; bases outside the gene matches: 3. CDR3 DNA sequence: TGTGCCATCAGTGCGCTAGCGGGGTCCGGGGAGCTGTTTTTT. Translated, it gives CAISALAGSGELFF.

The CDR3 DNA is TGCGCCAGCAGTGACTCCGGGACAGGGGGAAACACCATATATTTT. It codes for CASSDSGTGGNTIYF. This chain links TRBV10-2 with TRBJ1-3; the match to TRBD1 covers 9 bases. Per the germline V gene, CDR1 is WSHSY and CDR2 is SAAADI. This CDR3 contains 15 residues. Unmatched junction bases numbered 4, after V lost 3 bases and J lost 4 bases.

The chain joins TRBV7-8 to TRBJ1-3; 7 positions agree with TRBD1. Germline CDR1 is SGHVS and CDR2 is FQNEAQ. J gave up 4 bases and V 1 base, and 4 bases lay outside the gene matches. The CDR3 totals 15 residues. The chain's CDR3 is CASSLVQGLGNTIYF. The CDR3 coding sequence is TGTGCCAGCAGCTTAGTACAGGGGCTAGGAAACACCATATATTTT.

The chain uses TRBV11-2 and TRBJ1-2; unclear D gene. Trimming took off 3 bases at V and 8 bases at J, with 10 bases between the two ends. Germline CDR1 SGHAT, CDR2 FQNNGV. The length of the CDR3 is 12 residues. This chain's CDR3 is CASSLSLEGYTF. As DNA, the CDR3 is TGTGCCAGCAGCTTGTCCCTAGAAGGCTACACCTTC.

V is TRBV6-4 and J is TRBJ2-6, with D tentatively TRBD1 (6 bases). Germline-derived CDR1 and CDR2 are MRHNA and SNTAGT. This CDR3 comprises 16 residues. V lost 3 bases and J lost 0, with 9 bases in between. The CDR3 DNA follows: TGTGCCAGCAGTGAAACAGGGCTCTCTGGGGCCAACGTCCTGACTTTC. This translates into CASSETGLSGANVLTF.

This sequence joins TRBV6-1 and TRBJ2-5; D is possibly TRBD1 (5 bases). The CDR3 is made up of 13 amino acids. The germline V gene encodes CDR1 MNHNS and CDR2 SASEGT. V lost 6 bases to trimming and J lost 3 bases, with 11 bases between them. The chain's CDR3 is CASSQGWEETQYF. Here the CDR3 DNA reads TGTGCCAGCAGCCAGGGTTGGGAAGAGACCCAGTACTTC.

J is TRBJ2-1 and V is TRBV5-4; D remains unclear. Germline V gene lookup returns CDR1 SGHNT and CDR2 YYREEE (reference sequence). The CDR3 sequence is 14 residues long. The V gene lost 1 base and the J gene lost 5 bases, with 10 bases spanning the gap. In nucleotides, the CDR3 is TGTGCCAGCAGCTTGTATTTGCAGGACAATGAGCAGTTCTTC. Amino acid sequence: CASSLYLQDNEQFF.

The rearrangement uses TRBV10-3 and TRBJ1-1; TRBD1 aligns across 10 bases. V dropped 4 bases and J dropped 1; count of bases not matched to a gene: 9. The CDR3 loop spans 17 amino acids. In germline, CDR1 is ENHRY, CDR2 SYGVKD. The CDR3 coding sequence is TGTGCCATCAGTGTCCCAGGACAGGGGGACCCGAACACTGAAGCTTTCTTT. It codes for CAISVPGQGDPNTEAFF.

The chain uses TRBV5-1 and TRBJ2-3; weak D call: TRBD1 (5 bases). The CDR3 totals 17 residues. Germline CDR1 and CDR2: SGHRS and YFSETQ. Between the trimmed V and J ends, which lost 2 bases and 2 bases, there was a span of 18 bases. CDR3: CASSLNSDTSPTDTQYF. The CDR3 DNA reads TGCGCCAGCAGCTTAAACTCGGACACAAGCCCCACAGATACGCAGTATTTT.